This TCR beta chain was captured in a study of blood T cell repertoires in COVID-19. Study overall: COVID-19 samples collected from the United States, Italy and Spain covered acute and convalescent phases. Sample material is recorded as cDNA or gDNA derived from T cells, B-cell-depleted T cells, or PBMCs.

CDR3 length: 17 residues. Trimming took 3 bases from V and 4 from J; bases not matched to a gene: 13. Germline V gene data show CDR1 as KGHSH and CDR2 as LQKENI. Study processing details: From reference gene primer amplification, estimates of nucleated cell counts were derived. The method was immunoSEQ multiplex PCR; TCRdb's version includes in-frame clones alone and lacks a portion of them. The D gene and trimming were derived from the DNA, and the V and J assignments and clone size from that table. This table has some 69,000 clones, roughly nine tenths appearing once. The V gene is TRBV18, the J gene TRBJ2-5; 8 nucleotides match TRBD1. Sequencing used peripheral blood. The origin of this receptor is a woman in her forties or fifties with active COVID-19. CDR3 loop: CASSPKETGALPETQYF. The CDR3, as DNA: TGTGCCAGCTCACCTAAGGAGACAGGGGCCCTTCCAGAGACCCAGTACTTC.